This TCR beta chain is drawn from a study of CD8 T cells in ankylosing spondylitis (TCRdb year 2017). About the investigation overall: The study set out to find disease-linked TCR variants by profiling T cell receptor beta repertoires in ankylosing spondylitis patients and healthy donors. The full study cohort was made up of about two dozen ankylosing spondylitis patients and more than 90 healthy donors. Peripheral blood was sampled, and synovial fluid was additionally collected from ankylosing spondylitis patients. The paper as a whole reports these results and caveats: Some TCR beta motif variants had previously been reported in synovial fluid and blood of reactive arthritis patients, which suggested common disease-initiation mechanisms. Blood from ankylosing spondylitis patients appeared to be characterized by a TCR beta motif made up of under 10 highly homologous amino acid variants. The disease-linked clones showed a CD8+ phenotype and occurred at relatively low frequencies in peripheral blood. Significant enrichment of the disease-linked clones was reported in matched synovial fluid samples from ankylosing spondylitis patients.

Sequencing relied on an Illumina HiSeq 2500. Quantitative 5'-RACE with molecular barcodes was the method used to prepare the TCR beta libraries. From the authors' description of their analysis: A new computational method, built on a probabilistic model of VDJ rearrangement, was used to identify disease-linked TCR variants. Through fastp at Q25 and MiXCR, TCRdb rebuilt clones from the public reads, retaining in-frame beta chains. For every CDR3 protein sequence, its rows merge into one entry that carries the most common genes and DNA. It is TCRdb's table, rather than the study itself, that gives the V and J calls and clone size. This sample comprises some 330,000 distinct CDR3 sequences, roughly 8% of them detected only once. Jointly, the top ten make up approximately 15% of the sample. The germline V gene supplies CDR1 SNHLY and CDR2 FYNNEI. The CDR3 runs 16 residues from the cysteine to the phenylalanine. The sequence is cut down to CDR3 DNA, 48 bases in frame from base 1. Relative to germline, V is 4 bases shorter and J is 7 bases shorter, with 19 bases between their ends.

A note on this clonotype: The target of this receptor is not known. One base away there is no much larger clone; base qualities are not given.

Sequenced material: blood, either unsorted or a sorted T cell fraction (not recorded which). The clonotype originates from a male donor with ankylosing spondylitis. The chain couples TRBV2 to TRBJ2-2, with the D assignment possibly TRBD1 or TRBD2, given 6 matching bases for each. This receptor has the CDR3 CASSAATGGAGGELFF. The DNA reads TGTGCCAGCAGTGCCGCAACCGGGGGCGCGGGCGGGGAGCTGTTTTTT.